This T cell receptor beta chain originates from a study of blood T cell repertoires in COVID-19. Background on the study: Sources were T cells, B-cell-depleted T cells, or PBMCs; the material itself was cDNA or gDNA.

Germline trimming cut 6 bases from V and 8 bases from J; bases unmatched to any gene: 7. CDR3 length equals 13 residues. This clone was counted a few times. The repertoire was sequenced with immunoSEQ multiplex PCR; TCRdb's copy has only in-frame clones and lacks some. Altogether 180,000 or so clones are present, around 85% being singletons, with the ten largest covering 1% to 1.5%. Sequencing used peripheral blood. This chain links TRBV12-3 or TRBV12-4 with TRBJ2-1; 7 bases are shared with TRBD2. The clonotype was recovered from a man aged 60 to 69 who had recovered from COVID-19. The CDR3 region has the DNA TGTGCCAGCAGCCTGCGGGGGTGGGATGAGCAGTTCTTC. Translated, it gives CASSLRGWDEQFF.